This TCR beta chain came from a study of blood T cell repertoires in COVID-19 (TCRdb year 2020). Describing the broader study: Samples from collaborators originated in the United States, Italy and Spain and spanned both the acute and convalescent phases of COVID-19. The prospective study material was composed of cDNA or gDNA derived from T cells, B-cell-depleted T cells, or PBMCs. Subjects who had been exposed to COVID-19, were actively infected with it, or had recovered from it provided the deeply sampled blood TCRbeta repertoires that made up the dataset. The repertoires were released in a freely available public database meant as a resource for research on the immune response to SARS-CoV-2. Samples came from the ongoing ImmuneRACE study (first 160 participants) plus 1,254 subjects from 6 global collaborators. The sample metadata nearly always contained a de-identified subject ID, COVID-19 status, age in years and sex. HLA class I and class II types, where available, came from metadata supplied by the sample provider rather than from assay-based typing.

At one collaborating source in Seattle, patients were enrolled during active infection and were followed longitudinally through the course of disease. Collaborating institutions collected whole blood in K2EDTA tubes following their own protocols. For TCRbeta analysis, collaborators shipped samples in one of three forms: frozen whole blood, isolated PBMCs, or DNA extracted from either of those sample types. Unmatched junction bases come to 7, with V trimmed by 4 bases and J by 3 bases. From the cysteine through the phenylalanine, the CDR3 covers 14 amino acids. Of all the DNA, just the CDR3 is kept, 42 bases in frame from base 1. In the germline V gene, CDR1 corresponds to SGHRS and CDR2 to YFSETQ. Study-wide findings and limitations: Clinical and demographic metadata were provided uncurated, with the amount varying by source and participant.

TCRbeta CDR3 regions were amplified from genomic DNA using the immunoSEQ Assay, a bias-controlled multiplex PCR. In the authors' own workflow: The number of nucleated cells in each sample was estimated by amplification of reference gene primers within the assay. To quantify the absolute abundance of each unique TCRbeta CDR3 rearrangement, sequence reads were collapsed and filtered. For each sample, productive Simpson clonality was calculated by taking the square root of Simpson's diversity index across productive rearrangements. Imported from immuneACCESS, the table was reduced by TCRdb to in-frame sequences with V and J called. These copies leave out some clones; in studies compared against another copy, an unresolved V gene accounts for under half, and the cause of the remainder is not known. That table is the source of V, J and clone size, and D and trimming were worked out from the DNA. In this sample the table shows some 60,000 clones, roughly 83% of which occur a single time. The ten largest account for about 9.4% of the sample.

Details on this clone: The antigen this receptor binds is unknown. No clone much larger than this one lies a single base away; base qualities are absent.

In this chain, TRBV5-1 is recombined with TRBJ2-7; 7 of the junction bases match TRBD2. This clonotype was sampled from a man aged 50 to 60 with COVID-19, enrolled during active disease. Sequenced material: peripheral blood. In nucleotide form, the sequence is TGCGCCAGCAGCCGTGGCGGGAGCGGCTACGAGCAGTACTTC. Its amino acids are CASSRGGSGYEQYF.